These T cell receptor beta chains were read from a single sample in a study of blood T cell repertoires in COVID-19. Clones were sequenced by immunoSEQ multiplex PCR, and TCRdb holds only the in-frame ones, with some missing. This table has roughly 41,000 clones, more than 70% appearing once. Sequenced: peripheral blood. The receptor set was obtained from a man in his sixties with active COVID-19. The CDR3 runs from the conserved cysteine through the conserved F or W. D genes are given only for firm matches. The listing skips clone size in some rows; elsewhere it reads once, few, many or a size class.

d_gene	abundance	v_gene	j_gene	CDR3nt	CDR3aa
.	once	TRBV5-6	TRBJ2-5	TGTGCCAGCAGCTTGGACAGGTACCAAGAGACCCAGTACTTC	CASSLDRYQETQYF
.	.	TRBV19	TRBJ2-3	TGTGCCAGTACGGGACTTTCCACAGATACGCAGTATTTT	CASTGLSTDTQYF
TRBD1	once	TRBV9	TRBJ2-5	TGTGCCAGCAGCGTAGGAGGACAGGGAAATTTGCGAGAGACCCAGTACTTC	CASSVGGQGNLRETQYF
TRBD2	.	TRBV10-1	TRBJ2-1	TGCGCCAGCAGTCATGGGACTAGCGGGAGTTCCGACAATGAGCAGTTCTTC	CASSHGTSGSSDNEQFF
.	.	TRBV19	TRBJ2-5	TGTGCCAGTAGTATCGGTTCCGGACAGCAAGAGACCCAGTACTTC	CASSIGSGQQETQYF
TRBD1	few	TRBV5-8	TRBJ1-2	TGTGCCAGCAGCTTCCTGACAGGGGCCTATCCTATGTATGGCTACACCTTC	CASSFLTGAYPMYGYTF
TRBD2	.	TRBV11-2	TRBJ2-3	TGTGCCAGCAGGCAACCCGGGCTAGCGGACACAGATACGCAGTATTTT	CASRQPGLADTDTQYF
.	.	TRBV28	TRBJ2-5	TGTGCCAGCAGCCAAAACAGGGTGATGGAGACCCAGTACTTC	CASSQNRVMETQYF
TRBD2	.	TRBV7-9	TRBJ2-7	TGTGCCAGCAGCTACCCGCTAGCGGGAGTGGGCGAGCAGTACTTC	CASSYPLAGVGEQYF
.	.	TRBV6-5	TRBJ1-1	TGTGCCAGCACCCCGCCGGGGTCGATGAACACTGAAGCTTTCTTT	CASTPPGSMNTEAFF
.	.	TRBV2	TRBJ2-2	TGTGCCAGCAGTCTCAGAGGTGCGGGGGAGCTGTTTTTT	CASSLRGAGELFF
.	.	TRBV7-5	TRBJ2-5	TGTGCCAGAAGCCTCCGACAGGGCAAGCCGGAGACCCAGTACTTC	CARSLRQGKPETQYF
TRBD2	.	TRBV7-2	TRBJ2-1	TGTGCCAGCAGCTCCCGAGCCGGGAGGGCCGATGAGCAGTTCTTC	CASSSRAGRADEQFF
TRBD1	.	TRBV7-8	TRBJ2-5	TGTGCCAGCAGCCGGGACAGGGGGTTGGAGACCCAGTACTTC	CASSRDRGLETQYF
TRBD2	.	TRBV5-1	TRBJ2-1	TGCGCCAGCAGGACGGGAGGGCCCTTCGATGAGCAGTTCTTC	CASRTGGPFDEQFF
.	.	TRBV12-3/TRBV12-4	TRBJ1-2	TGTGCCAGCTCGGAAACAGTCGCCTATGGCTACACCTTC	CASSETVAYGYTF
.	.	TRBV7-2	TRBJ1-2	TGTGCCAGCAGCCGGAACGGTCGGGACTATGGCTACACCTTC	CASSRNGRDYGYTF
.	.	TRBV6-5	TRBJ1-4	TGTGCCAGCAGTTACTCGGACAGAAATGAAAAACTGTTTTTT	CASSYSDRNEKLFF
TRBD1	.	TRBV18	TRBJ1-2	TGTGCCAGCTCACCCGGGACAGGGTTGATTGGCTACACCTTC	CASSPGTGLIGYTF
.	.	TRBV9	TRBJ2-7	TGTGCCAGCAGCGGACAGGCGAGCTCCTACGAGCAGTACTTC	CASSGQASSYEQYF
TRBD2	.	TRBV9	TRBJ2-3	TGTGCCAGCAGCGTAGGGGTTGGTGGCGGGAGGATCACAGATACGCAGTATTTT	CASSVGVGGGRITDTQYF
TRBD1	.	TRBV18	TRBJ2-7	TGTGCCAGCTCACCCGGACAGGACTCCTACGAGCAGTACTTC	CASSPGQDSYEQYF
TRBD2	.	TRBV4-1	TRBJ2-5	TGCGCCAGCAGCCAGCTCTCTAGCGGGTGGGACCAAGAGACCCAGTACTTC	CASSQLSSGWDQETQYF
TRBD1	once	TRBV6-6	TRBJ1-5	TGTGCCAGCAGGGACAGGGAGGCTTGGCCCCAGCATTTT	CASRDREAWPQHF
.	large	TRBV4-2	TRBJ1-5	TGTGCCAGCAGCCAGTCGGGATTTACCAATCAGCCCCAGCATTTT	CASSQSGFTNQPQHF
.	.	TRBV28	TRBJ2-5	TGTGCCAGCAGATGGACAGCCCAAGAGACCCAGTACTTC	CASRWTAQETQYF
.	.	TRBV20-1	TRBJ2-1	TGCAGTGCTAGTCGGGCCCACAGGGGGGGCAATGAGCAGTTCTTC	CSASRAHRGGNEQFF
TRBD2	.	TRBV4-3	TRBJ2-7	TGCGCCAGCAGCCAAGATCTGGACCTAGCGGGACTGCCCTCCTACGAGCAGTACTTC	CASSQDLDLAGLPSYEQYF
TRBD2	.	TRBV28	TRBJ2-5	TGTGCCAGCAGCCCCCCACTAGCGGGAGGGGGGGAGACCCAGTACTTC	CASSPPLAGGGETQYF
.	once	TRBV28	TRBJ2-3	TGTGCCAGCAGCGCACCTTCGTTAGCAGATACGCAGTATTTT	CASSAPSLADTQYF
TRBD1	.	TRBV3-1/TRBV3-2	TRBJ2-2	TGTGCCAGCAGCGGACAGGGTCCGAACACCGGGGAGCTGTTTTTT	CASSGQGPNTGELFF
.	.	TRBV4-3	TRBJ2-1	TGCGCCAGCAGCCAAGATATGTCAGATGAGCAGTTCTTC	CASSQDMSDEQFF
.	.	TRBV5-4	TRBJ1-4	TGTGCCAGCAGCTCAGGCAGGCCTAATGAAAAACTGTTTTTT	CASSSGRPNEKLFF
.	.	TRBV20-1	TRBJ1-1	TGCAGTGCTAGTCGCTACGGGGGGATTACTGAAGCTTTCTTT	CSASRYGGITEAFF
.	.	TRBV6-5	TRBJ1-3	TGTGCCACCGCCGGAGGCGGGGGCATCATATATTTT	CATAGGGGIIYF
TRBD1	.	TRBV7-2	TRBJ1-5	TGTGCCAGCAGCTCAGGGGACAGGAGGAGCAATCAGCCCCAGCATTTT	CASSSGDRRSNQPQHF
TRBD1	.	TRBV5-1	TRBJ1-1	TGCGCCAGCAGCTTGTCGGGACAGGGGACTGAAGCTTTCTTT	CASSLSGQGTEAFF
TRBD1	.	TRBV5-6	TRBJ2-3	TGTGCCAGCAGCCCGGACCTCGGGACAGGCACAGATACGCAGTATTTT	CASSPDLGTGTDTQYF
.	.	TRBV3-1/TRBV3-2	TRBJ2-2	TGTGCCAGCAGCCATGGCGGGGGCGCGAACACCGGGGAGCTGTTTTTT	CASSHGGGANTGELFF
.	.	TRBV7-2	TRBJ2-1	TGTGCCAGCAGCTTAGAGAGCGGAAGCTCCTACAATGAGCAGTTCTTC	CASSLESGSSYNEQFF
TRBD2	.	TRBV19	TRBJ2-3	TGTGCCAGTACTGCTAGCGGTCCTAGCACAGATACGCAGTATTTT	CASTASGPSTDTQYF
.	.	TRBV7-9	TRBJ2-1	TGTGCCAGCAGCTCCAAAGGTAGTTCGGGCTCCTACAATGAGCAGTTCTTC	CASSSKGSSGSYNEQFF
.	.	TRBV19	TRBJ2-7	TGTGCCAGTAGTACCGCAGACGAGCAGTACTTC	CASSTADEQYF
TRBD1	few	TRBV5-1	TRBJ2-2	TGCGCCAGCAGCTTGAGACAGGGATCCGGGGAGCTGTTTTTT	CASSLRQGSGELFF
.	.	TRBV13	TRBJ1-1	TGTGCCAGCAGCTTTCTCAGTGAGGGCGTGGCTTTCTTT	CASSFLSEGVAFF
TRBD1	.	TRBV19	TRBJ1-2	TGTGCCAGTACTCCGACAGGGGTCCTGGGCTATGGCTACACCTTC	CASTPTGVLGYGYTF
TRBD2	once	TRBV2	TRBJ2-5	TGTGCCAGCCGGGGGACTAGCGGGAGCAAAGAGACCCAGTACTTC	CASRGTSGSKETQYF
.	.	TRBV5-6	TRBJ2-2	TGTGCCAGCAGCTTGCTGGGCCCGAATACCGGGGAGCTGTTTTTT	CASSLLGPNTGELFF
TRBD2	once	TRBV6-5	TRBJ2-1	TGTGCCAGCACCGGACTAGCGTCGAATGAGCAGTTCTTC	CASTGLASNEQFF
.	.	TRBV25-1	TRBJ2-1	TGTGCCAGCAGTGGAAGCTCCTTCTACAATGAGCAGTTCTTC	CASSGSSFYNEQFF
TRBD2	.	TRBV7-2	TRBJ2-3	TGTGCCAGCAGCAATGCACCGGGACTAGCGGGAGGTCGCACAGATACGCAGTATTTT	CASSNAPGLAGGRTDTQYF
.	.	TRBV5-4	TRBJ1-6	TGTGCCAGCAGCTCCCGTGGGGGCAATTCACCCCTCCACTTT	CASSSRGGNSPLHF
TRBD2	.	TRBV10-3	TRBJ2-7	TGTGCCATATCGACTAGCGGAGAACCCTACGAGCAGTACTTC	CAISTSGEPYEQYF
.	once	TRBV13	TRBJ2-7	TGTGCCAGCAGCTCGCCGGGACAATTCTACGAGCAGTACTTC	CASSSPGQFYEQYF
.	.	TRBV27	TRBJ1-4	TGTGCCAGCAGTTTCGGGACAAGTGAAAAACTGTTTTTT	CASSFGTSEKLFF
.	.	TRBV18	TRBJ2-1	TGTGCCAGCTCATCGCAGGTAAGCTCCTACAATGAGCAGTTCTTC	CASSSQVSSYNEQFF
.	.	TRBV7-3	TRBJ2-1	TGTGCCAGCAGCTTAAACGCGCAGGGGACCTACAATGAGCAGTTCTTC	CASSLNAQGTYNEQFF
.	.	TRBV2	TRBJ2-7	TGTGCCAGCTCGATACGGGGCTACGAGCAGTACTTC	CASSIRGYEQYF